The 29 T cell receptor beta chains listed next were all sequenced from one sample in a study of T cells in Graves' hyperthyroidism and ophthalmopathy. TCR beta CDR3 regions were amplified from RNA transcripts. First-round RT-PCR of the TCR CDR3 relied on the HTBI primer set. TCRdb reprocessed the multiplex PCR reads via MiXCR and lists one record per CDR3 protein. The sample lists a few hundred thousand distinct CDR3 sequences, about 15% occurring once. Sequenced material: blood. These receptors were taken from a woman aged 18-35 years with Graves' hyperthyroidism that later progressed to Graves' ophthalmopathy.

This clonotype has ten or more counts. This chain links TRBV5-1 with TRBJ1-5; maybe TRBD1 (5 bases). V dropped 1 base and J dropped 1 base, with 15 bases sitting between them. Germline lookup yields CDR1 SGHRS and CDR2 YFSETQ. The CDR3 is made up of 17 amino acids. CDR3 sequence reads: CASSLQDKIPSNQPQHF. The CDR3 DNA reads as TGCGCCAGCAGCTTGCAGGACAAGATACCCAGCAATCAGCCCCAGCATTTT.

This clonotype was detected only a few times. The chain has TRBV20-1 and TRBJ1-5; no clear D gene. Trimming left V 1 base short and J 0 bases short, with 7 bases between. Germline CDR1 is DFQATT and CDR2 is SNEGSKA (reference sequence). There are 14 residues in the CDR3. CDR3 sequence reads: CSARAPISNQPQHF. CDR3 in DNA: TGCAGTGCTAGAGCCCCCATTAGCAATCAGCCCCAGCATTTT.

At least ten counts were recorded for this clonotype. The chain joins TRBV2 to TRBJ2-3, with a weak D call TRBD1 (6 bases). Germline CDR1 reads SNHLY; CDR2 reads FYNNEI. The V gene lost 8 bases and the J gene lost 0 bases, with 12 bases spanning the gap. CDR3 size: 14 residues. CDR3 sequence (DNA): TGTGCCAGCGGGGTGGACAGTAGCACAGATACGCAGTATTTT. It is translated as CASGVDSSTDTQYF.

The table lists this clonotype with many counts. The chain uses TRBV30 and TRBJ2-5; D unclear. Germline V gives CDR1 GTSNPN, CDR2 SVGIG (reference sequence). The ends were cut back, 3 bases at V and 7 bases at J, with 12 bases in the middle. The CDR3 is 12 amino acids. CDR3: CAWSSPGGTQYF. As DNA, the CDR3 is TGTGCCTGGAGCTCCCCGGGCGGGACCCAGTACTTC.

The genes are TRBV7-9 and TRBJ2-7, with 12 positions matching TRBD2. With 1 base clipped from V and 2 bases from J, the junction kept 3 bases outside the gene matches. Germline V gene sequence: CDR1 SEHNR, CDR2 FQNEAQ (reference sequence). This CDR3 spans 16 amino acids. CDR3 DNA sequence: TGTGCCAGCAGCTTAGGACTAGCGGGAGACACCTACGAGCAGTACTTC. The encoded protein is CASSLGLAGDTYEQYF.

This clonotype was counted between two and nine times. The V gene is TRBV27, the J gene TRBJ2-2; D is uncertain. Germline-derived CDR1 and CDR2 are MNHEY and SMNVEV (reference sequence). CDR3 length: 12 residues. The ends were cut back, 8 bases at V and 5 bases at J, with 9 bases in the middle. The CDR3 spells CASLGPTGELFF. Written as DNA, the CDR3 is TGTGCCAGCCTCGGGCCTACCGGGGAGCTGTTTTTT.

This CDR3 is CASSFGGRADTGELFF. CDR3 DNA sequence: TGTGCCAGCAGCTTCGGCGGGAGGGCCGACACCGGGGAGCTGTTTTTT. The chain links TRBV5-4 to TRBJ2-2; 9 nucleotides match TRBD2. This CDR3 has 16 amino acids. J gave up 3 bases and V 2 bases, and 5 bases lay outside the gene matches. The V gene's germline CDR1 is SGHNT and CDR2 YYREEE (reference sequence).

This clonotype was counted a few times. This chain uses TRBV7-9 with TRBJ2-1; D is unresolved. The CDR3 has 16 residues. Germline V gives CDR1 SEHNR, CDR2 FQNEAQ (reference sequence). V lost 5 bases to trimming and J lost 0 bases, with 14 bases between them. Written as DNA, the CDR3 is TGTGCCAGCAGCCCCCCCAGAGGTCGCTCCTACAATGAGCAGTTCTTC. It yields the protein CASSPPRGRSYNEQFF.

At least ten counts were recorded for this clonotype. The V gene is TRBV2, the J gene TRBJ2-7; D might be TRBD1 (6 bases). The CDR3 covers 15 residues. Per the germline V gene, CDR1 is SNHLY and CDR2 is FYNNEI. V was shortened by 7 bases and J by 0 bases, with 16 bases between the two germline ends. The CDR3 reads CASTLDSHYSYEQYF. Here the CDR3 DNA reads TGTGCCAGCACCCTGGACAGCCACTACTCCTACGAGCAGTACTTC.

This clonotype was picked up many times. V gene TRBV6-1 combines with J gene TRBJ1-5; D ambiguous. V was cut by 8 bases and J by 5 bases, with 10 bases left in between. This CDR3 has 12 amino acids. Germline CDR1 is MNHNS and CDR2 is SASEGT. CDR3 nucleotides: TGTGCCAGCTGTGCGGCTTATCAGCCCCAGCATTTT. It specifies CASCAAYQPQHF.

At least ten counts were recorded for this clonotype. The DNA for the CDR3 is TGCAGTGCTATAGGGGGCTACACCTTC. Protein sequence: CSAIGGYTF. V usage is TRBV20-1 and J usage is TRBJ1-2; no firm D call. The CDR3 has 9 residues. With 4 bases removed from V and 8 bases from J, the gap between germline ends came to 5 bases. Germline CDR1 reads DFQATT; CDR2 reads SNEGSKA (reference sequence).

This clonotype showed up many times. The chain employs TRBV30 and TRBJ2-7, with 10 positions matching TRBD1. The CDR3 contains 14 residues. CDR1 is GTSNPN and CDR2 is SVGIG in the germline V gene (reference sequence). The V segment lost 3 bases and the J segment 2 bases; nucleotides outside the gene matches: 4. The CDR3 loop reads CAWSSGTGAYEQYF. Here the CDR3 DNA reads TGTGCCTGGAGCTCCGGGACAGGGGCCTACGAGCAGTACTTC.

This clonotype was observed a handful of times. The chain joins TRBV7-8 to TRBJ2-2; 10 bases map to TRBD1. Germline CDR1 SGHVS, CDR2 FQNEAQ. The V and J ends lost 4 bases and 8 bases, in that order; junction bases with no gene match: 19. The CDR3 is made up of 19 amino acids. As DNA, the CDR3 is TGTGCCAGCAGCTCTTTAATGTCTCCCGGGACAGGGGTTACTGGGGAGCTGTTTTTT. Its translation is CASSSLMSPGTGVTGELFF.

There are many counts of this clonotype. The chain is built from TRBV7-8 and TRBJ1-3, with TRBD1 matching 7 bases. Per the germline V gene, CDR1 is SGHVS and CDR2 is FQNEAQ. The CDR3 contains 15 residues. Germline trimming cut 4 bases from V and 4 bases from J; bases unmatched to any gene: 7. The CDR3 sequence: CASSYRDSVGNTIYF. The CDR3, as DNA: TGTGCCAGCAGCTACCGGGACAGCGTCGGAAACACCATATATTTT.

The table lists this clonotype with many counts. This chain links TRBV12-3 or TRBV12-4 with TRBJ2-5; no clear D gene. CDR3 size: 11 residues. V was pared by 5 bases and J by 2 bases, with 3 bases between. The CDR3 here is CASSGQETQYF. The CDR3 nucleotides read TGTGCCAGCAGTGGGCAAGAGACCCAGTACTTC.

This clonotype was picked up a small number of times. The chain joins TRBV4-2 to TRBJ2-5, with a possible D match to TRBD2 (6 bases). The CDR3 loop spans 15 amino acids. Trimming removed 1 base from V and 5 bases from J, with 14 bases in between. The V gene's germline CDR1 is LGHNA and CDR2 YNFKEQ. The CDR3 region is CASSQAEGREETQYF. The CDR3 DNA reads as TGTGCCAGCAGCCAAGCGGAGGGAAGGGAGGAGACCCAGTACTTC.

This clonotype was found many times. The chain is built from TRBV30 and TRBJ2-2; 7 nucleotides match TRBD1. CDR1 is GTSNPN, CDR2 SVGIG, per germline (reference sequence). V trimming: 8 bases; J trimming: 5 bases; junction bases outside the gene matches: 11. This CDR3 region has 14 residues. The CDR3 spells CARSTGKFTGELFF. CDR3 DNA sequence: TGTGCCAGATCGACAGGGAAGTTTACCGGGGAGCTGTTTTTT. The full variable domain, rest sourced from reference TRBV30 and TRBJ2-2, is SQTIHQWPATLVQPVGSPLSLECTVEGTSNPNLYWYRQAAGRGLQLLFYSVGIGQISSEVPQNLSASRPQDRQFILSSKKLLLSDSGFYLCARSTGKFTGELFFGEGSRLTVL.

V and J are TRBV7-8 and TRBJ2-5; D unresolved. Germline CDR1 SGHVS, CDR2 FQNEAQ. The CDR3 extends over 15 amino acids. The V end was cut by 1 base, the J end by 0 bases, with 9 bases between. The CDR3 DNA reads TGTGCCAGCAGCTTAGGGGTGGTGGACCAAGAGACCCAGTACTTC. Encoded protein: CASSLGVVDQETQYF.

This clonotype was observed many times. The chain links TRBV7-2 to TRBJ2-7, with 7 bases matching TRBD2. Germline trimming cut 3 bases from V and 5 bases from J; bases unmatched to any gene: 4. The CDR3 extends over 13 amino acids. Per the germline V gene, CDR1 is SGHTA and CDR2 is FQGNSA. The CDR3 nucleotides are TGTGCCAGCAGCTTGGGAGGGTGGGACGAGCAGTACTTC. This sequence encodes CASSLGGWDEQYF.

This clonotype was observed at least ten times. The genes are TRBV12-3 or TRBV12-4 and TRBJ2-7, with a tentative D call TRBD2 (6 bases). Trimming stripped 3 bases from V and 6 bases from J, with 15 bases between. The CDR3 spans 14 residues. CDR3 in DNA: TGTGCCAGCAGTTTGGGGACTGGTTATCGCGAGCAGTACTTC. Its protein is CASSLGTGYREQYF.

This clonotype was seen a handful of times. The chain joins TRBV20-1 to TRBJ2-1; 9 bases align to TRBD2. The CDR3 has 15 residues. The J segment lost 5 bases and the V segment lost 3 bases, leaving 8 bases of the junction unmatched. CDR1 DFQATT and CDR2 SNEGSKA come from the germline V gene (reference sequence). This CDR3 reads CSASDLAGINNEQFF. CDR3 sequence (DNA): TGCAGTGCTAGTGACCTAGCGGGAATTAACAATGAGCAGTTCTTC.

Only a few counts were recorded for this clonotype. V is TRBV15 and J is TRBJ2-2; D remains ambiguous. Trimming stripped 5 bases from V and 1 base from J, with 11 bases between. The CDR3 consists of 15 residues. Germline V gene lookup returns CDR1 LNHNV and CDR2 YYDKDF (reference sequence). In DNA, the CDR3 is TGTGCCACCAGCCACTGGAACCTGAACACCGGGGAGCTGTTTTTT. Residues: CATSHWNLNTGELFF. Full variable domain (missing parts from reference TRBV15 and TRBJ2-2): DAMVIQNPRYQVTQFGKPVTLSCSQTLNHNVMYWYQQKSSQAPKLLFHYYDKDFNNEADTPDNFQSRRPNTSFCFLDIRSPGLGDTAMYLCATSHWNLNTGELFFGEGSRLTVL.

Worth noting for this clonotype: Possible read error: a much larger clone is one base away. The J gene is TRBJ2-1, the V gene TRBV9; the D gene is possibly TRBD2 (5 bases). V was shortened by 0 bases and J by 9 bases, with 25 bases between the two germline ends. Germline V gene sequence: CDR1 SGDLS, CDR2 YYNGEE. The CDR3 consists of 18 residues. CDR3 protein: CASSVVPLPARVAIEQFF. The CDR3 region has the DNA TGTGCCAGCAGCGTAGTCCCCCTCCCGGCAAGGGTAGCGATTGAGCAGTTCTTC.

The sample holds a few counts of this clonotype. This chain links TRBV4-1 with TRBJ1-1; D perhaps matches TRBD1 (5 bases). V was trimmed by 0 bases and J by 3 bases, leaving 14 bases between them. Germline CDR1 reads MGHRA; CDR2 reads YSYEKL. The CDR3 sequence is 16 residues long. CDR3 in DNA: TGCGCCAGCAGCCAAGATGGGGCCCGGTGGGACACTGAAGCTTTCTTT. Encoded protein: CASSQDGARWDTEAFF.

This clonotype was picked up a small number of times. The chain is built from TRBV5-5 and TRBJ2-5; perhaps TRBD1 as D (5 bases). In germline, CDR1 is SGHKS, CDR2 YYEKEE (reference sequence). Trimming pared 0 bases from V and 1 base from J, leaving 13 bases between. The CDR3 runs 16 residues. DNA for the CDR3: TGTGCCAGCAGCTTGGTTCCAGGGCAAGGCCAAGAGACCCAGTACTTC. Translating it yields CASSLVPGQGQETQYF.

In this sample, this clonotype turned up many times. CDR3 in amino acids: CATETGSSGRIRTDTQYF. The CDR3 DNA reads as TGTGCCACCGAGACCGGGTCTAGCGGGAGGATACGCACAGATACGCAGTATTTT. The genes are TRBV24-1 and TRBJ2-3; the match to TRBD2 covers 11 bases. Trimming removed 9 bases from V and 1 base from J; junction bases left unmatched: 14. Germline lookup yields CDR1 KGHDR and CDR2 SFDVKD. The CDR3 extends over 18 amino acids.

This clonotype appeared a few times. The chain carries TRBV5-4 and TRBJ2-1; D call uncertain. This CDR3 is built from 16 residues. Trimming left V 4 bases short and J 2 bases short, with 16 bases between. The germline gives CDR1 SGHNT, CDR2 YYREEE (reference sequence). CDR3 bases: TGTGCCAGCAGCCCCATCCCAACAATCCCCTACAATGAGCAGTTCTTC. This codes for CASSPIPTIPYNEQFF.

This clonotype appeared many times. The chain recombines TRBV11-2 with TRBJ2-7; 8 bases fit TRBD2. The CDR3 runs to 13 residues. In germline, CDR1 is SGHAT, CDR2 FQNNGV. V gave up 3 bases and J gave up 4 bases; unmatched junction bases: 2. This chain's CDR3 is CASSLGGRYEQYF. CDR3 nucleotide sequence: TGTGCCAGCAGCTTGGGCGGGAGGTACGAGCAGTACTTC.

This chain links TRBV3-1 with TRBJ2-6; TRBD1 matches at 9 bases. The CDR3 is made up of 17 amino acids. V lost 1 base, J lost 14 bases, and 15 bases stayed unmatched. The germline V gene encodes CDR1 LGHDT and CDR2 YNNKEL (reference sequence). The CDR3 DNA sequence: TGTGCCAGCAGCCAAGCCCACCCGGGACAGGGCTATCGAATCCTGACTTTC. Its protein product is CASSQAHPGQGYRILTF.